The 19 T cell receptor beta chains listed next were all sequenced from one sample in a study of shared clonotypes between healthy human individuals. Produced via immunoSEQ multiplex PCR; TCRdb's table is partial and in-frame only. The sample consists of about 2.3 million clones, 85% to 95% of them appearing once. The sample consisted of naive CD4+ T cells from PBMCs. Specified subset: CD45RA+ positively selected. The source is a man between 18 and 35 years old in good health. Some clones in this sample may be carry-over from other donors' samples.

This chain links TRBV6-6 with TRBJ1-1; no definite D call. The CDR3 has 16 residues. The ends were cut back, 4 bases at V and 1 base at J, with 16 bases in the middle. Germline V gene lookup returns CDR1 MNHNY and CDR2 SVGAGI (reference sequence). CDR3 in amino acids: CASSSLSSGRNTEAFF. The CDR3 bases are TGTGCCAGCAGTTCACTTTCATCCGGGAGGAACACTGAAGCTTTCTTT.

Written as DNA, the CDR3 is TGCGCCAGCAGCTTGGGTGTCCTCGGACGGCATGGCTACACCTTC. It codes for CASSLGVLGRHGYTF. The chain employs TRBV5-1 and TRBJ1-2, with no clear D. Trimming removed 0 bases from V and 6 bases from J, with 15 bases in between. The CDR3 has 15 amino acids. The V gene's germline CDR1 is SGHRS and CDR2 YFSETQ.

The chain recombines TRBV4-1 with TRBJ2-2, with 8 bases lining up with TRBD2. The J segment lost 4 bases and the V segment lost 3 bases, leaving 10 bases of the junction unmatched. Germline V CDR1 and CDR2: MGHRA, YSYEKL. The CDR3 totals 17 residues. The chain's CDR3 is CASSQLLAGLSTGELFF. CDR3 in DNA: TGCGCCAGCAGCCAGCTTTTAGCGGGATTAAGCACCGGGGAGCTGTTTTTT.

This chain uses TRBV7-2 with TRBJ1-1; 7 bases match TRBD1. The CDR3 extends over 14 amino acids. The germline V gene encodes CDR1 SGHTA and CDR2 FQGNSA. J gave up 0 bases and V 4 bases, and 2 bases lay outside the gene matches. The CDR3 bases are TGTGCCAGCAGCTCAGGACAGGTGAACACTGAAGCTTTCTTT. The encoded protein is CASSSGQVNTEAFF. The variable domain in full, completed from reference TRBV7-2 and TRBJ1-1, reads GAGVSQSPSNKVTEKGKDVELRCDPISGHTALYWYRQSLGQGLEFLIYFQGNSAPDKSGLPSDRFSAERTGGSVSTLTIQRTQQEDSAVYLCASSSGQVNTEAFFGQGTRLTVV.

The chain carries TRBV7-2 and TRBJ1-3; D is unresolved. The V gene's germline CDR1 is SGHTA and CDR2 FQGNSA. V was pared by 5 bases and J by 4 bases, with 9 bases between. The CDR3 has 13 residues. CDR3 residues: CASSPRRGNTIYF. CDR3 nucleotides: TGTGCCAGCAGCCCCCGACGCGGAAACACCATATATTTT.

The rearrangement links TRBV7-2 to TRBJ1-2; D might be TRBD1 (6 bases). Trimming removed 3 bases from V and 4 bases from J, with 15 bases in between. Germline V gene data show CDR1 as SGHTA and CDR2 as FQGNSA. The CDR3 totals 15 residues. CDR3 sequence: CASSLEQGGVYGYTF. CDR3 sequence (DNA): TGTGCCAGCAGCTTGGAACAGGGCGGGGTCTATGGCTACACCTTC.

The CDR3 nucleotides are TGTGCCCTGGAGGGACAGGTTATGGTGGGAGCTTTCTTT. This sequence encodes CALEGQVMVGAFF. The rearrangement joins TRBV6-1 to TRBJ1-1, with 8 bases that match TRBD1. Per germline, CDR1 MNHNS and CDR2 SASEGT. This CDR3 has 13 residues. V shed 11 bases, J shed 10 bases, and the junction held 15 bases outside the gene matches.

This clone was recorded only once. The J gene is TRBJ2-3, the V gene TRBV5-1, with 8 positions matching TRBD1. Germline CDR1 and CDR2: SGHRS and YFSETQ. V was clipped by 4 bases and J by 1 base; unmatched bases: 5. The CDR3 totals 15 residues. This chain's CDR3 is CASSNGQGGTDTQYF. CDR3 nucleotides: TGCGCCAGCAGCAATGGACAGGGCGGCACAGATACGCAGTATTTT.

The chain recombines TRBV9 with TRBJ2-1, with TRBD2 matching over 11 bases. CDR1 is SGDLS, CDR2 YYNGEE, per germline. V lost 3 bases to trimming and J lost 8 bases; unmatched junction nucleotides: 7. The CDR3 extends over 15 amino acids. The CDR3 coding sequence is TGTGCCAGCAGCGGCCGGACTAGCGGGTTAGATGAGCAGTTCTTC. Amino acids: CASSGRTSGLDEQFF.

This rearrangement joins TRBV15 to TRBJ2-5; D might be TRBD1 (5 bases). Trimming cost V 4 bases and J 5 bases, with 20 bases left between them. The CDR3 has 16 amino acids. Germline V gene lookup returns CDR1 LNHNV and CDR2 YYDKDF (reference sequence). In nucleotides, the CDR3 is TGTGCCACCAGCAATAAAAGGGGTACCATCGCGGAGACCCAGTACTTC. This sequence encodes CATSNKRGTIAETQYF.

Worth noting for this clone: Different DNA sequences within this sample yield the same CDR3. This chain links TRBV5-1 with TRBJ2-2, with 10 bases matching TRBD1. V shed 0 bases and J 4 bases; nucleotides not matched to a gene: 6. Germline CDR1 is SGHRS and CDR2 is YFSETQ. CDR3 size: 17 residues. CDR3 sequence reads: CASSLGPRTGGTGELFF. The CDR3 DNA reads TGCGCCAGCAGCTTGGGACCCCGGACAGGGGGCACCGGGGAGCTGTTTTTT. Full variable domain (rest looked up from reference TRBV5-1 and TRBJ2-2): KAGVTQTPRYLIKTRGQQVTLSCSPISGHRSVSWYQQTPGQGLQFLFEYFSETQRNKGNFPGRFSGRQFSNSRSEMNVSTLELGDSALYLCASSLGPRTGGTGELFFGEGSRLTVL.

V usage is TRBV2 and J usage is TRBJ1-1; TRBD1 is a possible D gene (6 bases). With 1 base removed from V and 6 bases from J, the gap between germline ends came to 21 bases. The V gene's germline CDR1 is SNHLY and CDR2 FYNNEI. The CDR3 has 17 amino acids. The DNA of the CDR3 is TGTGCCAGCAGTGAAGGTCGTTATCCAGGGGATTCCGCTGAAGCTTTCTTT. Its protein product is CASSEGRYPGDSAEAFF.

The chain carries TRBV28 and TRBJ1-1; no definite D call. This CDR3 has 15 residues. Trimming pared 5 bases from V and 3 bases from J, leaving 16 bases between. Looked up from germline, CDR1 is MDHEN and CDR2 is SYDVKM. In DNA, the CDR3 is TGTGCCAGCAGTCGTTCGGGGATGGGATACACTGAAGCTTTCTTT. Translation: CASSRSGMGYTEAFF.

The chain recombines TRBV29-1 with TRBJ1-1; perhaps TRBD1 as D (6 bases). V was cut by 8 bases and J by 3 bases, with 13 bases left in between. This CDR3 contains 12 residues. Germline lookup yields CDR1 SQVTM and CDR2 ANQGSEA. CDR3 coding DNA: TGCAGCTCGGGGGCTCTCGACACTGAAGCTTTCTTT. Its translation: CSSGALDTEAFF.

The CDR3: CASSFRLADQETQYF. Written as DNA, the CDR3 is TGTGCCAGCAGCTTCAGGCTAGCGGACCAAGAGACCCAGTACTTC. This chain connects TRBV7-9 to TRBJ2-5, with 7 bases lining up with TRBD2. The CDR3 length is 15 residues. In germline, CDR1 is SEHNR, CDR2 FQNEAQ (reference sequence). With V trimmed by 3 bases and J by 0 bases, 4 bases remained unmatched.

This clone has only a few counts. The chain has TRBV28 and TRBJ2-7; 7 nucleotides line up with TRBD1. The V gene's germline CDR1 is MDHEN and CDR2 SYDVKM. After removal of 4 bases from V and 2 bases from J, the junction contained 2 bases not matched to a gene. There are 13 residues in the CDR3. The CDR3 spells CASSWGQPYEQYF. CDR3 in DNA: TGTGCCAGCAGTTGGGGACAGCCCTACGAGCAGTACTTC.

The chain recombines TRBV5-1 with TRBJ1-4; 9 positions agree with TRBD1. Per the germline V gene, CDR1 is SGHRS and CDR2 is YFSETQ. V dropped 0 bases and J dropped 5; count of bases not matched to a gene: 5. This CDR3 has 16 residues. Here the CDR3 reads CASSLETGGGNEKLFF. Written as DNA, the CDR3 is TGCGCCAGCAGCTTGGAAACAGGGGGCGGGAATGAAAAACTGTTTTTT.

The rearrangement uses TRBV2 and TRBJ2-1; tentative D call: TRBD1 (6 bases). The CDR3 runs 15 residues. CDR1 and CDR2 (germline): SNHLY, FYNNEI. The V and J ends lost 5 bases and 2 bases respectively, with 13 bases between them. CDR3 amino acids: CASSFLRGTYNEQFF. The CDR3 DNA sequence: TGTGCCAGCAGTTTCCTCAGGGGAACCTACAATGAGCAGTTCTTC.

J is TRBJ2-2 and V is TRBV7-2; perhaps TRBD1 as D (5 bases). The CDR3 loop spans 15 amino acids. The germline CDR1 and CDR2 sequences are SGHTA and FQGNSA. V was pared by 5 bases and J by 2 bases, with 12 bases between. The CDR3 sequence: CASSRLGLNTGELFF. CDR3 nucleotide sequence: TGTGCCAGCAGCCGGCTGGGGCTAAACACCGGGGAGCTGTTTTTT.